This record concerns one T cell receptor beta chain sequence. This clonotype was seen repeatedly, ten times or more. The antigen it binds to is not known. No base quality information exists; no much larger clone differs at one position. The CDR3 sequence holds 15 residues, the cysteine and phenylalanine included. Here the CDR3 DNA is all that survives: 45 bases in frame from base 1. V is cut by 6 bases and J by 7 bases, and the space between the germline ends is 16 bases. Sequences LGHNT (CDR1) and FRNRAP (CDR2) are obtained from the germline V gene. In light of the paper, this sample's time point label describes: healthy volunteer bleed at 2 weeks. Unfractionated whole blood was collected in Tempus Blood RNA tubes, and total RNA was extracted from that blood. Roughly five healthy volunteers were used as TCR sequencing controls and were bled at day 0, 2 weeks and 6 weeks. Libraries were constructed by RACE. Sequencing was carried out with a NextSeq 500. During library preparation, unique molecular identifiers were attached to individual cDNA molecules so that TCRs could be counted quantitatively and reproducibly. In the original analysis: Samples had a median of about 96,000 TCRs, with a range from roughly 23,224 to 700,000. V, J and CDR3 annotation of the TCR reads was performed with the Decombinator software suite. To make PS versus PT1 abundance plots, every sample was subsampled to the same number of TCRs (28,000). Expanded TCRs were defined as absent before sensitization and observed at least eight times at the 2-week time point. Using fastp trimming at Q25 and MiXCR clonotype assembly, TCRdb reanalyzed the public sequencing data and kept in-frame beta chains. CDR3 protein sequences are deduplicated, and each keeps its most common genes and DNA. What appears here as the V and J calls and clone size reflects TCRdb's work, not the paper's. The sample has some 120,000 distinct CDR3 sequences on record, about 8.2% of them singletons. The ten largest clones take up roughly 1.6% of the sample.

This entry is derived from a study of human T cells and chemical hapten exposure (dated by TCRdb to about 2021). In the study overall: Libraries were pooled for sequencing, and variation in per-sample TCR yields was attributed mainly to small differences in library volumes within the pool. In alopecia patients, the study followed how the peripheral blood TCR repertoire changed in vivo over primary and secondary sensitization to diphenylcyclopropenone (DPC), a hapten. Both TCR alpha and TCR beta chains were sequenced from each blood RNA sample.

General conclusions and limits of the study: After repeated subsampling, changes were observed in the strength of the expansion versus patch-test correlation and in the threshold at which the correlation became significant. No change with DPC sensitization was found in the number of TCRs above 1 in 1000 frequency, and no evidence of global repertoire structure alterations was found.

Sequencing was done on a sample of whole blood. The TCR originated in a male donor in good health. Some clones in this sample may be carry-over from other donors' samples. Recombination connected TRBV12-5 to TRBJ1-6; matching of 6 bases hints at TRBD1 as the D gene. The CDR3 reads CASGPLDSSNSPLHF. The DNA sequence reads TGTGCTAGTGGCCCCCTGGACAGCAGCAATTCACCCCTCCACTTT.